This TCR beta chain was sequenced for a study of regulatory T cells in long-lasting Graves disease. Overall study: Graves' patients, newly diagnosed, had taken antithyroid drugs under 3 months. Study findings and constraints: Persistent disease preferred TRBV28, TRBJ1-2 and TRBJ2-5; new disease, TRBV20-1 and TRBJ2-1. Relative to new patients (under 1,000), persistent patients exhibited greater sharing of public clonotypes (2,741).

Germline V lookup: CDR1 WSHSY, CDR2 SAAADI. V was pared by 2 bases and J by 2 bases, with 4 bases of the junction left unmatched. The CDR3 extends over 16 amino acids. This sample's time point: newly diagnosed GD, antithyroid drugs for less than 3 months. The TCR library was made from RNA extracted from PBMCs. On this clonotype itself: Antigen: not known.

Both iRepertoire HTBI primers and Arm-PCR of CDR3 regions were used to build the TCR beta libraries. TCRdb recomputed calls from the multiplex PCR reads with MiXCR, one row per CDR3 protein. The data show 400,000 to 500,000 distinct CDR3 sequences, 15% seen once. The sample was also reused in another study, on T cells in Graves' hyperthyroidism and ophthalmopathy.

The chain couples TRBV10-2 to TRBJ2-7, with 12 positions matching TRBD2. The receptor comes from a woman aged 25 to 45 with Graves disease. The sequenced sample was peripheral blood mononuclear cells (PBMCs), obtained at new diagnosis, from a patient treated with antithyroid drugs. CDR3 bases: TGCGCCAGCAGTGAGCCGAGGACTAGCGGGACCTACGAGCAGTACTTC. It translates to CASSEPRTSGTYEQYF.